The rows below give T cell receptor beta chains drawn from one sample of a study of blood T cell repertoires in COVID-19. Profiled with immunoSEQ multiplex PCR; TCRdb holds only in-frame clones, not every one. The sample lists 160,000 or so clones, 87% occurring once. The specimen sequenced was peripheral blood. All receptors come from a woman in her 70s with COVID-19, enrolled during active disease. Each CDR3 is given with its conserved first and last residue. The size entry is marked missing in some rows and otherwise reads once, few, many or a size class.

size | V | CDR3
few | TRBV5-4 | CASSLGDSLNEKLFF
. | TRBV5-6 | CASSSDRGLQETQYF
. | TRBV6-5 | CASSYLNGVEAFF
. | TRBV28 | CASSFTGQGQGGGPQHF
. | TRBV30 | CAYGRGYSYNEQFF
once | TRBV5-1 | CASSLGPQKGQGVTNTIYF
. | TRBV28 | CASSSSRDRGREAFF
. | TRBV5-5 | CASSFIGAGGNEQFF
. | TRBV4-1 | CASSQVWAGANGELFF
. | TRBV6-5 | CASLTPEENYGYTF
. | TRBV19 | CASSPWGGAYNEQFF
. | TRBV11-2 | CASSSGTSGPTDTQYF
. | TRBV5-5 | CASSTTYNTEAFF
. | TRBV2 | CASSEALGFTGELFF
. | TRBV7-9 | CASGVRAGTDTQYF
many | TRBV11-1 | CASSRDSYEQYF
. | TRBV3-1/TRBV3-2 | CASRGPASGELFF
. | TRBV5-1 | CASSPAGPNTEAFF
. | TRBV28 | CASTFPWANTEAFF
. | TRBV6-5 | CASSYRGNTGVPTQYF
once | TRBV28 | CASSFSVNTEAFF
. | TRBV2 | CASSERGAKNYGYTF
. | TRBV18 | CASSPGTGGLGGHTGELFF
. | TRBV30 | CAWRPGLAGVEQFF
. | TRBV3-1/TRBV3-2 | CASSQDRGPYNEQFF
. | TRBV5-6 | CASSETGGWETQYF
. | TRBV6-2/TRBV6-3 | CASSYMGLGYGYTF
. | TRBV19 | CASSTRDRGSGANVLTF
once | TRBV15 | CATSRYREGSNQPQHF
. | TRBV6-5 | CASSLDRQNTEAFF
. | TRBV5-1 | CASSYGTDNQPQHF
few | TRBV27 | CASSLGGLAGYEQYF
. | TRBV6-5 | CATNPSGGDNEQFF
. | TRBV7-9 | CASSPRTGPPYEQYF
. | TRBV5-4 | CASSLDTQGQPQHF
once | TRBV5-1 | CASSLGQGASGELFF
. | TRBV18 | CASSQTGDDEQYF
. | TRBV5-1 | CASSLPSETQYF
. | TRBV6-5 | CASRRGGRYTEAFF
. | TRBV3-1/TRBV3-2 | CASSQHHGGLTGGLEKLFF
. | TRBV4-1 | CASSPRTASEKLFF
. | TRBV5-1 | CASSLQDHSYEQYF
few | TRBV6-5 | CASNGSRNSPLHF
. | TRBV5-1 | CASSLRLAGAYEQYF
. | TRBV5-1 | CASSFTRNTGELFF
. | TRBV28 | CAIGQAEKLFF
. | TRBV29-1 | CSLFGAGETQYF
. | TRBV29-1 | CSVSAPGGSSPLHF
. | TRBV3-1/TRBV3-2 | CASRPFGTGGRDTDTQYF
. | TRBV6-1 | CASSESGSGGTEAFF
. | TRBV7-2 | CASSLGTETGELFF
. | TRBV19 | CASSIRQGVFF
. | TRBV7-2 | CASSDRTVSSGNTIYF
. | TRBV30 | CAGDSGTGASWELFF
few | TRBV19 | CASSIGGTTNTGELFF
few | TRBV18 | CASSPPGTGLLGDPGYNEQFF
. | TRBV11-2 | CASSSRAPRVAGVETQYF
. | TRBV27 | CASSFRIQGARSAEAFF
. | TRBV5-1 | CASSLSGGYTGELFF